Listed below are T cell receptor beta chains from one sample, sequenced in a study of type 1 regulatory T cells. Which antigens these TCRs recognize remains unknown. TCRdb recomputed calls from the reads with MiXCR, one row per CDR3 protein. The repertoire holds tens of thousands of distinct CDR3 sequences, with about a fifth as singletons. Sequenced sample: cultured type 1 regulatory T (Tr1) cells, either the whole culture or a sorted fraction (not recorded which). These receptors all stem from a human donor in good health. Each CDR3 is given with its conserved first and last residue. The D gene is left open where the match is weak. Some rows have no size entry. The others give once, few or many, or a class for an expanded clone.

V	length	D	J	size	CDR3	DNA
TRBV5-1	15	.	TRBJ2-2	.	CASTRGTSNTGELFF	TGCGCCAGCACCCGCGGGACATCGAACACCGGGGAGCTGTTTTTT
TRBV3-1	13	.	TRBJ1-5	.	CASSQDSNQPQHF	TGTGCCAGCAGCCAGGATAGCAATCAGCCCCAGCATTTT
TRBV7-9	15	.	TRBJ1-3	.	CASSRDLSSGNTIYF	TGTGCCAGCAGCCGGGACCTAAGCTCTGGAAACACCATATATTTT
TRBV30	15	TRBD1	TRBJ2-2	.	CAWSSGTGGAGELFF	TGTGCCTGGAGTTCCGGGACAGGGGGTGCCGGGGAGCTGTTTTTT
TRBV5-1	16	.	TRBJ1-3	.	CASSLGGSSSGNTIYF	TGCGCCAGCAGCTTGGGCGGCTCTTCCTCTGGAAACACCATATATTTT
TRBV12-3/TRBV12-4	14	.	TRBJ2-3	.	CASSSRSRTDTQYF	TGTGCCAGCAGTTCCAGGAGTCGCACAGATACGCAGTATTTT
TRBV20-1	11	.	TRBJ2-5	few	CSANRQETQYF	TGCAGTGCAAACAGACAAGAGACCCAGTACTTC
TRBV13	16	TRBD2	TRBJ2-1	few	CASSLLFGGTTNEQFF	TGTGCCAGCAGCCTACTATTCGGCGGGACTACGAATGAGCAGTTCTTC
TRBV12-3/TRBV12-4	12	.	TRBJ1-4	few	CASAYTGGKLFF	TGTGCCAGCGCATATACCGGGGGAAAACTGTTTTTT
TRBV5-1	14	.	TRBJ2-3	few	CASSLDRFTDTQYF	TGCGCCAGCAGCTTAGACAGATTCACAGATACGCAGTATTTT
TRBV18	15	TRBD1	TRBJ2-1	.	CASSPWVDRLNEQFF	TGTGCCAGCTCACCGTGGGTGGACAGGCTTAATGAGCAGTTCTTC
TRBV29-1	13	.	TRBJ1-5	few	CSVADSRNQPQHF	TGCAGCGTCGCAGACAGTCGCAATCAGCCCCAGCATTTT
TRBV24-1	14	TRBD1	TRBJ1-5	few	CATRYRGRNQPQHF	TGTGCCACCAGATACAGGGGGCGCAATCAGCCCCAGCATTTT
TRBV20-1	11	.	TRBJ2-7	.	CIFRLSYEQYF	TGCATTTTTAGACTCTCCTACGAGCAGTACTTC
TRBV7-2	17	TRBD2	TRBJ2-7	few	CASSLFSGRAGSDEQYF	TGTGCCAGCAGCTTATTTAGCGGGAGGGCCGGGAGCGACGAGCAGTACTTC
TRBV5-1	16	.	TRBJ2-5	.	CASSLSGRAGQETQYF	TGCGCCAGCAGCTTATCTGGTAGGGCGGGCCAAGAGACCCAGTACTTC
TRBV5-1	16	.	TRBJ2-5	few	CASSPGGSFIQETQYF	TGCGCCAGCAGCCCCGGCGGTAGTTTCATCCAAGAGACCCAGTACTTC
TRBV20-1	12	.	TRBJ1-5	.	CSANQGNQPQHF	TGCAGTGCGAACCAGGGGAACCAGCCCCAGCATTTT
TRBV10-3	14	.	TRBJ2-3	once	CAISERGITDTQYF	TGTGCCATCAGTGAGAGGGGCATCACAGATACGCAGTATTTT
TRBV20-1	14	TRBD1	TRBJ2-7	.	CSARQGQSAYEQYF	TGCAGTGCTAGACAGGGACAGAGCGCCTACGAGCAGTACTTC
TRBV18	14	TRBD2	TRBJ2-1	.	CASSPPGLVIEQFF	TGTGCCAGCTCACCACCGGGACTAGTGATTGAGCAGTTCTTC
TRBV12-3/TRBV12-4	13	.	TRBJ1-5	few	CASRNRENQPQHF	TGTGCCAGCAGAAACAGGGAAAATCAGCCCCAGCATTTT
TRBV5-1	15	.	TRBJ2-4	.	CASSGANSAKNIQYF	TGCGCCAGTAGCGGCGCCAACAGTGCCAAAAACATTCAGTACTTC
TRBV11-1	16	.	TRBJ2-1	.	CASSLALAGSHNEQFF	TGTGCCAGCAGCTTAGCGCTCGCGGGTTCCCACAATGAGCAGTTCTTC
TRBV5-1	13	TRBD2	TRBJ2-7	.	CASSLAAGVAQYF	TGCGCCAGCAGCTTGGCCGCGGGAGTAGCGCAGTACTTC
TRBV9	14	TRBD2	TRBJ2-3	few	CASSITPGGDTQYF	TGTGCCAGCAGCATTACGCCGGGAGGGGATACGCAGTATTTT
TRBV6-1	16	TRBD1	TRBJ2-3	.	CASSHRTGGGSDTQYF	TGTGCCAGCAGCCACAGGACAGGGGGCGGTTCAGATACGCAGTATTTT
TRBV9	15	.	TRBJ2-3	.	CASSVAGGDTDTQYF	TGTGCCAGCAGCGTAGCCGGGGGAGACACAGATACGCAGTATTTT
TRBV12-3/TRBV12-4	14	.	TRBJ2-7	.	CASRAPGFPYEQYF	TGTGCCAGCAGAGCACCAGGGTTTCCCTACGAGCAGTACTTC
TRBV9	17	.	TRBJ2-6	few	CASSARDIWGGANVLTF	TGTGCCAGCAGCGCCCGGGACATTTGGGGTGGGGCCAACGTCCTGACTTTC
TRBV20-1	14	.	TRBJ2-7	many	CSARRSQKPHEQYF	TGCAGTGCTAGGCGCAGCCAAAAGCCCCACGAGCAGTACTTC
TRBV20-1	14	.	TRBJ2-7	.	CSAEPQGRSYEQYF	TGCAGTGCTGAGCCCCAGGGTAGGTCCTACGAGCAGTACTTC
TRBV15	13	.	TRBJ2-5	.	CATSSYEVETQYF	TGTGCCACCAGCAGCTACGAAGTGGAGACCCAGTACTTC
TRBV20-1	15	.	TRBJ2-1	.	CSAPLYDSGNNEQFF	TGCAGTGCTCCCCTGTATGATAGCGGTAACAATGAGCAGTTCTTC
TRBV19	15	.	TRBJ2-6	few	CASSILGRGANVLTF	TGTGCCAGTAGTATTTTGGGGCGTGGGGCCAACGTCCTGACTTTC
TRBV2	17	TRBD2	TRBJ2-7	.	CASSPSTGTSGSYEQYF	TGTGCCAGCAGTCCCTCTACCGGGACTAGCGGCTCCTACGAGCAGTACTTC
TRBV20-1	14	.	TRBJ2-3	.	CSAPETGVRDTQYF	TGCAGTGCCCCAGAGACGGGAGTGAGAGATACGCAGTATTTT
TRBV12-3/TRBV12-4	14	TRBD2	TRBJ2-1	.	CASSFGGNRNEQFF	TGTGCCAGCAGTTTCGGGGGGAACCGCAATGAGCAGTTCTTC
TRBV7-2	17	.	TRBJ2-2	few	CASSLWAKAANTGELFF	TGTGCCAGCAGCTTATGGGCAAAAGCGGCTAACACCGGGGAGCTGTTTTTT
TRBV5-1	11	.	TRBJ2-5	many	CASSSRETQYF	TGCGCCAGCAGCTCCCGGGAGACCCAGTACTTC
TRBV11-2	13	.	TRBJ1-6	.	CASSLAGSLTLHF	TGTGCCAGCAGCTTAGCGGGCAGTCTAACCCTCCACTTT
TRBV30	15	.	TRBJ2-1	.	CAWSEAASSYNEQFF	TGTGCCTGGAGTGAAGCTGCGAGCTCCTACAATGAGCAGTTCTTC
TRBV5-1	15	TRBD1	TRBJ2-7	few	CASSLGDRDPRVQYF	TGCGCCAGCAGCTTGGGGGACAGGGATCCCCGGGTGCAGTACTTC
TRBV7-2	16	TRBD2	TRBJ2-7	few	CASSERWREPGYEQYF	TGTGCCAGCAGCGAAAGATGGCGGGAGCCCGGCTACGAGCAGTACTTC